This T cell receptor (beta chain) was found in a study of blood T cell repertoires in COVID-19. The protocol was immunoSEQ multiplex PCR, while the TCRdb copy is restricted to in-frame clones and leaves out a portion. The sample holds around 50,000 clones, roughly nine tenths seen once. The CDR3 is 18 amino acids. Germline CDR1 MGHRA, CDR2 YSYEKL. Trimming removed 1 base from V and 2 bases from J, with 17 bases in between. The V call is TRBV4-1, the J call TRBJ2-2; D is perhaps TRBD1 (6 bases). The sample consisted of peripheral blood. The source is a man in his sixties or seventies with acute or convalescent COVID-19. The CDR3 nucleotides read TGCGCCAGCAGCCAAGGTATTCAGGCAGGGGCTAACACCGGGGAGCTGTTTTTT. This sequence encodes CASSQGIQAGANTGELFF.